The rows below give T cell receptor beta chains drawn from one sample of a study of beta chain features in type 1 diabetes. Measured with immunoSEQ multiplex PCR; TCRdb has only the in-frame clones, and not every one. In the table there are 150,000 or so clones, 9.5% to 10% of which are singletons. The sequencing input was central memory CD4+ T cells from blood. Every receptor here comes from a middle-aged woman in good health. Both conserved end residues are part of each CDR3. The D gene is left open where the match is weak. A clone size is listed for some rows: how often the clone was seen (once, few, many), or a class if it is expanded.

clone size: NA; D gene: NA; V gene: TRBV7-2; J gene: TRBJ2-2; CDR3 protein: CASSLGIWTTNTGELFF; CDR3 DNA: TGTGCCAGCAGCTTAGGTATCTGGACTACCAACACCGGGGAGCTGTTTTTT
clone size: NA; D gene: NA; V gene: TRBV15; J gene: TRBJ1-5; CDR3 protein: CATSRELGGIQHF; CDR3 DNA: TGTGCCACCAGCAGAGAGCTGGGGGGTATCCAGCATTTT
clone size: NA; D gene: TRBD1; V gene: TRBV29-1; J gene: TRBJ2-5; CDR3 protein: CSVLGTGGSETQYF; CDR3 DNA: TGCAGCGTTCTTGGGACAGGGGGCTCAGAGACCCAGTACTTC
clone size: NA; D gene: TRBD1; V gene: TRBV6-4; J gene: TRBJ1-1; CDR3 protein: CASSQGALTEAFF; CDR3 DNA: TGTGCCAGCAGTCAGGGGGCTCTCACTGAAGCTTTCTTT
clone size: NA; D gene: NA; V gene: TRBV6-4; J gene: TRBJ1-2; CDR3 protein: CASSDFPGGGYTF; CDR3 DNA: TGTGCCAGCAGTGACTTTCCCGGAGGGGGCTACACCTTC
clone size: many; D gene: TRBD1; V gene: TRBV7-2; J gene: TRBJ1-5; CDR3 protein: CASSPGGRTGNQPQHF; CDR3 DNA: TGTGCCAGCAGCCCCGGGGGTCGGACAGGGAATCAGCCCCAGCATTTT
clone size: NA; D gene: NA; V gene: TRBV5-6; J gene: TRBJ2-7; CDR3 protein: CASSLFYGDRRYEQYF; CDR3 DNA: TGTGCCAGCAGCTTGTTTTACGGTGACAGGCGGTACGAGCAGTACTTC
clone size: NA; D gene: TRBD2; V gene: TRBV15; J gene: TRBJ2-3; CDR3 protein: CATSRDSLAGGTDTQYF; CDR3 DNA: TGTGCCACCAGCAGAGATTCGCTAGCGGGGGGCACAGATACGCAGTATTTT
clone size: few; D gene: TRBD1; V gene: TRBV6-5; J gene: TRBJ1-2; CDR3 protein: CASMSWTGDGYTF; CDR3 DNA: TGTGCCAGCATGAGCTGGACAGGGGATGGCTACACCTTC
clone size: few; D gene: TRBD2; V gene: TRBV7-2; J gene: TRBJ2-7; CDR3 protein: CASSLRGVYEQYF; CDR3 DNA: TGTGCCAGCAGCTTACGGGGGGTCTACGAGCAGTACTTC
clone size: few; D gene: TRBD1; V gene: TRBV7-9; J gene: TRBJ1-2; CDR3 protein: CASSSLGQPCF; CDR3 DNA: TGTGCCAGCAGCTCCCTGGGACAGCCCTGTTTC
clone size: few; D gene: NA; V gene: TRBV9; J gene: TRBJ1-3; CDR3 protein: CASSVLSGNTIYF; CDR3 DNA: TGTGCCAGCAGCGTACTCTCTGGAAACACCATATATTTT
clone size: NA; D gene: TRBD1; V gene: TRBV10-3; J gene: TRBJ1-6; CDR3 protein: CAMGQNNSPLHF; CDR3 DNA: TGTGCCATGGGACAGAATAATTCACCCCTCCACTTT
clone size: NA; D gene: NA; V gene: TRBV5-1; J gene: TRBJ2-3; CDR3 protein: CASSLGLYTQYF; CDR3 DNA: TGCGCCAGCAGCTTGGGACTTTATACGCAGTATTTT
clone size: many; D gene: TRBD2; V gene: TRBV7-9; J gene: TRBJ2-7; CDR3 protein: CASIPGGTYEQYF; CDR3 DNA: TGTGCCAGCATCCCGGGGGGGACCTACGAGCAGTACTTC
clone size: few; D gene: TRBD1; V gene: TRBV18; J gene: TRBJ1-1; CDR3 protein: CASSPSDRGVTEAFF; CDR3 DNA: TGTGCCAGCTCCCCCTCGGACAGGGGGGTTACTGAAGCTTTCTTT
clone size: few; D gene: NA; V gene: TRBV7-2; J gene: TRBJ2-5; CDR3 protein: CASSLSQGGETQYF; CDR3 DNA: TGTGCCAGCAGCTTATCACAGGGAGGGGAGACCCAGTACTTC
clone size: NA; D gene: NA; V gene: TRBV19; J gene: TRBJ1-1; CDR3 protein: CASSKFQGSGTEAFF; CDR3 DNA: TGTGCCAGTAGTAAATTCCAGGGGAGTGGGACTGAAGCTTTCTTT
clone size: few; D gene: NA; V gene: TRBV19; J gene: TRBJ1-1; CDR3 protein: CASSMGGSVNTEAFF; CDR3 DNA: TGTGCCAGTAGTATGGGCGGGTCAGTGAACACTGAAGCTTTCTTT
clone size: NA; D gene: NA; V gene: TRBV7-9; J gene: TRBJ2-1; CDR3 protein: CASSLAGVIGQFF; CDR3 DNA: TGTGCCAGCAGCTTAGCCGGGGTAATAGGGCAGTTCTTC
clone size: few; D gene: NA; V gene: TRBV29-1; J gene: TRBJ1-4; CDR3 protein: CSVGETGFLEKLFF; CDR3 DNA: TGCAGCGTTGGGGAAACAGGGTTCCTTGAAAAACTGTTTTTT
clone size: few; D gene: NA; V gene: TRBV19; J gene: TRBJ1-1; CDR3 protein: CASKGLQGNTEAFF; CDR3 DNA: TGTGCCAGTAAGGGGCTACAGGGGAACACTGAAGCTTTCTTT
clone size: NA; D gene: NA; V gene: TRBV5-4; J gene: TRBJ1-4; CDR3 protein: CASSPRAGNHEKLFF; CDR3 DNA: TGTGCCAGCAGTCCACGGGCGGGGAATCATGAAAAACTGTTTTTT
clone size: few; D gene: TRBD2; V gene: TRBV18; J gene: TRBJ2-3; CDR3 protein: CASSPFRASGSTDTQYF; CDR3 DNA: TGTGCCAGCTCACCCTTCCGGGCTAGCGGTAGCACAGATACGCAGTATTTT
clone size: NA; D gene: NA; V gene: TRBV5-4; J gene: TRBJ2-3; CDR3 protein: CASSRGLGTSTDTQYF; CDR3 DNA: TGTGCCAGCAGCCGGGGCTTAGGGACTAGCACAGATACGCAGTATTTT
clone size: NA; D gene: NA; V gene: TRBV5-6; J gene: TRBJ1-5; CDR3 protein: CASSFFRGSNQPQHF; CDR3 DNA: TGTGCCAGCAGCTTTTTTCGAGGGAGCAATCAGCCCCAGCATTTT
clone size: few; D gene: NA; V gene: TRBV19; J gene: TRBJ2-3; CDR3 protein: CASSSRSSTDTQYF; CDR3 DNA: TGTGCCAGTAGTAGTAGGAGTAGCACAGATACGCAGTATTTT
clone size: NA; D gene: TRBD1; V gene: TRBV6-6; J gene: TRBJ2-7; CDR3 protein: CASSQDRGSSYEQYF; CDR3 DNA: TGTGCCAGCAGCCAGGACAGGGGGAGCTCCTACGAGCAGTACTTC